This record concerns one TCR beta chain sequence. Its target is not known. V lost 2 bases, J lost 2 bases, and 8 bases stayed unmatched. CDR1 is LGHNA and CDR2 is YNFKEQ in the germline V gene. The CDR3 has 18 amino acids. Deep level was the assay's run setting. Profiled with immunoSEQ multiplex PCR; TCRdb holds only in-frame clones, not every one. The sample has about 2.5 million clones, around 90% seen once. These data come from a study of shared clonotypes between healthy human individuals. Notes on the study in general: Donor scarcity curtailed the genetic and exposure-history diversity represented herein.

Sequencing was carried out using naive CD4+ T cells from PBMCs. Regarding subset: CD45RA+ positively selected. The chain uses TRBV4-2 and TRBJ2-2, with 10 bases identical to TRBD2. The receptor was isolated from a man aged 18 to 30 in good health. Some clones in this sample may be carry-over from other donors' samples. CDR3 amino acids: CASSQITLAGFNTGELFF. The DNA of the CDR3 is TGTGCCAGCAGCCAAATCACACTAGCGGGGTTCAACACCGGGGAGCTGTTTTTT.